These 16 T cell receptor beta chains were sequenced from one sample in a study of cytomegalovirus exposure and HLA in healthy donors. Primers for the PCR totalled 60 Vbeta and 13 Jbeta. Clones were sequenced by immunoSEQ multiplex PCR, and TCRdb holds only the in-frame ones, with some missing. This table holds some 170,000 clones, about four fifths found once. Sample: PBMCs. Source of these receptors: a man aged 30-40 years in good health and CMV-seronegative.

This CDR3 reads CSVEEDPGIINYGYTF. In nucleotides, the CDR3 is TGCAGCGTTGAAGAAGACCCAGGGATCATTAACTATGGCTACACCTTC. The rearrangement links TRBV29-1 to TRBJ1-2, with a possible D match to TRBD1 (5 bases). This CDR3 region has 16 residues. Germline lookup yields CDR1 SQVTM and CDR2 ANQGSEA. V gave up 0 bases and J gave up 1 base, with 15 bases separating them.

The chain joins TRBV10-3 to TRBJ2-7; D perhaps matches TRBD2 (5 bases). V was trimmed by 4 bases and J by 3 bases, leaving 10 bases between them. Germline lookup yields CDR1 ENHRY and CDR2 SYGVKD. The CDR3 extends over 13 amino acids. CDR3 sequence (DNA): TGTGCCATCAGTGCGGGATTTGGCTACGAGCAGTACTTC. Amino acids: CAISAGFGYEQYF.

The V gene is TRBV5-8, the J gene TRBJ1-5; D remains ambiguous. V lost 1 base, J lost 2 bases, and 16 bases lay in between. CDR1 and CDR2 from the germline V gene are SGHTS and YDEGEE. The CDR3 covers 17 residues. CDR3 nucleotide sequence: TGTGCCAGCAGCTTGTACGGAGGGTTGAGGGGCAATCAGCCCCAGCATTTT. Translating it yields CASSLYGGLRGNQPQHF.

The rearrangement links TRBV6-5 to TRBJ1-1; 9 bases map to TRBD1. The CDR3 is 15 amino acids. J was trimmed by 3 bases and V by 1 base; bases with no gene match: 3. Per the germline V gene, CDR1 is MNHEY and CDR2 is SVGAGI. The CDR3 loop reads CASSYFRTGDTEAFF. The CDR3 DNA sequence: TGTGCCAGCAGTTACTTTAGGACAGGGGACACTGAAGCTTTCTTT.

This sequence joins TRBV9 and TRBJ2-6, with 10 bases aligning to TRBD1. The CDR3 is 20 residues long. The germline gives CDR1 SGDLS, CDR2 YYNGEE. J gave up 0 bases and V 3 bases, and 12 bases lay outside the gene matches. The CDR3 bases are TGTGCCAGCAGCGAGGTCAATAGGCGGGACAGGGGCTCTGGGGCCAACGTCCTGACTTTC. Translated, it gives CASSEVNRRDRGSGANVLTF.

The CDR3 coding sequence is TGTGCCAGCAGTTTCCCGGAGCCTTTAACGACCGGGACACTCAACTATGGCTACACCTTC. Its protein product is CASSFPEPLTTGTLNYGYTF. V and J are TRBV28 and TRBJ1-2; perhaps TRBD1 as D (6 bases). The germline V gene has CDR1 MDHEN and CDR2 SYDVKM. Trimming took 3 bases from V and 2 from J, leaving 28 bases between them. This CDR3 spans 20 amino acids.

This clone has only a few counts. The chain combines TRBV9 with TRBJ2-7; 8 nucleotides line up with TRBD2. The CDR3 contains 15 residues. Germline loops: CDR1 SGDLS, CDR2 YYNGEE. V was clipped by 6 bases and J by 3 bases; unmatched bases: 11. The CDR3 bases are TGTGCCAGCATCCTACGGACTAGCATCGACTACGAGCAGTACTTC. Translating it yields CASILRTSIDYEQYF. Filled out from reference TRBV9 and TRBJ2-7, the complete variable domain reads DSGVTQTPKHLITATGQRVTLRCSPRSGDLSVYWYQQSLDQGLQFLIQYYNGEERAKGNILERFSAQQFPDLHSELNLSSLELGDSALYFCASILRTSIDYEQYFGPGTRLTVT.

This clone has a handful of counts. The rearrangement links TRBV19 to TRBJ2-1, with 7 positions matching TRBD2. The germline CDR1 and CDR2 sequences are LNHDA and SQIVND (reference sequence). J was trimmed by 0 bases and V by 6 bases; bases with no gene match: 5. The CDR3 extends over 15 amino acids. The CDR3 is CASSRAGSSYNEQFF. DNA for the CDR3: TGTGCCAGTAGCCGAGCGGGGAGCTCCTACAATGAGCAGTTCTTC.

The V and J genes are TRBV28 and TRBJ2-1; 12 bases are a match to TRBD2. From germline, CDR1 is MDHEN and CDR2 SYDVKM. V was pared by 4 bases and J by 4 bases, with 2 bases of the junction left unmatched. The CDR3 extends over 15 amino acids. The CDR3 reads CASSSTSGRYNEQFF. DNA for the CDR3: TGTGCCAGCAGTTCAACTAGCGGGAGGTACAATGAGCAGTTCTTC.

The V call is TRBV28, the J call TRBJ2-7, with TRBD2 as a possible D gene (6 bases). CDR1 and CDR2 (germline): MDHEN, SYDVKM. CDR3 length equals 16 residues. Deletions cut 2 bases from V and 4 bases from J, with 18 bases between. In nucleotides, the CDR3 is TGTGCCAGCAGTTTACTCGAGGAGGGAAATTCTTACGAGCAGTACTTC. Amino acid sequence: CASSLLEEGNSYEQYF.

The chain joins TRBV9 to TRBJ1-3, with no clear D. V lost 0 bases and J 1 base, leaving 17 bases between the germline ends. The germline V gene encodes CDR1 SGDLS and CDR2 YYNGEE. The CDR3 length is 18 residues. The CDR3 region has the DNA TGTGCCAGCAGCGTAGGGTTCTGGCCGTCTGATTCTGGAAACACCATATATTTT. The encoded protein is CASSVGFWPSDSGNTIYF.

The rearrangement joins TRBV18 to TRBJ1-1; 7 positions agree with TRBD1. CDR1 is KGHSH and CDR2 is LQKENI in the germline V gene. The CDR3 is 13 residues long. J lost 5 bases, V lost 2 bases, and 2 bases had no gene match. CDR3 loop: CASSPTGQTEAFF. CDR3 nucleotides: TGTGCCAGCTCACCAACGGGACAGACTGAAGCTTTCTTT. Filled out from reference TRBV18 and TRBJ1-1, the complete variable domain reads NAGVMQNPRHLVRRRGQEARLRCSPMKGHSHVYWYRQLPEEGLKFMVYLQKENIIDESGMPKERFSAEFPKEGPSILRIQQVVRGDSAAYFCASSPTGQTEAFFGQGTRLTVV.

The V call is TRBV4-1, the J call TRBJ1-1; D might be TRBD1 (6 bases). V gave up 3 bases and J gave up 0 bases, with 8 bases separating them. Germline V CDR1 and CDR2: MGHRA, YSYEKL. The CDR3 has 14 amino acids. In DNA, the CDR3 is TGCGCCAGCAGCCAGGGACATATGAACACTGAAGCTTTCTTT. Its translation: CASSQGHMNTEAFF.

The chain uses TRBV28 and TRBJ2-3; D not certain. Trimming removed 2 bases from V and 2 bases from J, with 8 bases in between. The CDR3 consists of 14 residues. Germline-derived CDR1 and CDR2 are MDHEN and SYDVKM. Written as DNA, the CDR3 is TGTGCCAGCAGTTTACCAGGTCTCACAGATACGCAGTATTTT. Amino acid sequence: CASSLPGLTDTQYF.

The chain is built from TRBV13 and TRBJ2-6; D perhaps matches TRBD2 (7 bases). The length of the CDR3 is 17 residues. V lost 5 bases and J lost 2, with 16 bases in between. Germline V gene data show CDR1 as PRHDT and CDR2 as FYEKMQ (reference sequence). CDR3 bases: TGTGCCAGCAGCCTGGGAGGGGGACATACTGGGGCCAACGTCCTGACTTTC. Protein: CASSLGGGHTGANVLTF.

The rearrangement joins TRBV19 to TRBJ1-5; D ambiguous. Per germline, CDR1 LNHDA and CDR2 SQIVND (reference sequence). This CDR3 comprises 15 residues. The V end was cut by 6 bases, the J end by 0 bases, with 12 bases between. CDR3 DNA sequence: TGTGCCAGTAGGAGTGATACGTTTAGCAATCAGCCCCAGCATTTT. Residues: CASRSDTFSNQPQHF.